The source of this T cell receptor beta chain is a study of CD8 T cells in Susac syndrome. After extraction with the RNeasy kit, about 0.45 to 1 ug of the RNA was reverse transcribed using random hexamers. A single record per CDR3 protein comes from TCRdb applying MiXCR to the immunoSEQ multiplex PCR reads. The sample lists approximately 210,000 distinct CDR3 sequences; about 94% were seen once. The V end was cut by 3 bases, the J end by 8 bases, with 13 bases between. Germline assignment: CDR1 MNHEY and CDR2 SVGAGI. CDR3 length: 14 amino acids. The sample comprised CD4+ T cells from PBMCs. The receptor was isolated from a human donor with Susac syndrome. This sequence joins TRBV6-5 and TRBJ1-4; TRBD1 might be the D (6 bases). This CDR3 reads CASSYRQDGEKLFF. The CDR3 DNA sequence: TGTGCCAGCAGTTATCGACAGGATGGAGAAAAACTGTTTTTT.